The 22 T cell receptor beta chains reported below all come from one sample, sequenced in a study of blood T cell repertoires in COVID-19. Clones were read by immunoSEQ multiplex PCR, and TCRdb kept only the in-frame ones, dropping some. The sample holds 100,000 or so clones; approximately 86% are singletons and the top ten take approximately 2.6%. Sequencing was carried out using PBMCs or T cells enriched from blood (not recorded which). Receptor source: a woman in her fifties or sixties who had recovered from COVID-19.

The chain couples TRBV7-6 to TRBJ2-3, with D possibly TRBD1 on 6 matching bases. V lost 5 bases to trimming and J lost 3 bases, with 18 bases between them. In germline, CDR1 is SGHVS, CDR2 FNYEAQ. This CDR3 is built from 16 residues. The CDR3 protein is CASSPKQGLGTDTQYF. CDR3 nucleotides: TGTGCCAGCAGCCCGAAGCAGGGGCTAGGGACAGATACGCAGTATTTT.

This chain uses TRBV3-1 (or the pseudogene TRBV3-2) with TRBJ1-2; 9 nucleotides align to TRBD1. Per germline, CDR1 LGHDT and CDR2 YNNKEL (reference sequence). This CDR3 has 13 amino acids. Trimming took 4 bases from V and 5 from J; bases not matched to a gene: 2. DNA for the CDR3: TGTGCCAGCAGCCTACAGGGGGCGTATGGCTACACCTTC. This gives the protein CASSLQGAYGYTF.

This clone was seen a few times. This chain uses TRBV4-1 with TRBJ1-3; a weak D match, TRBD1 (6 bases). The V gene lost 0 bases and the J gene lost 0 bases, with 9 bases spanning the gap. This CDR3 has 16 residues. Germline V lookup: CDR1 MGHRA, CDR2 YSYEKL. Here the CDR3 DNA reads TGCGCCAGCAGCCAAGATTGGGGACACTCTGGAAACACCATATATTTT. Amino acids: CASSQDWGHSGNTIYF.

The rearrangement joins TRBV28 to TRBJ1-5, with D possibly being TRBD1 (6 bases). Trimming cost V 5 bases and J 2 bases, with 19 bases left between them. The CDR3 extends over 17 amino acids. The germline V gene encodes CDR1 MDHEN and CDR2 SYDVKM. The CDR3 sequence: CASSANPQGRGNQPQHF. The CDR3 coding sequence is TGTGCCAGCAGTGCAAACCCACAGGGCCGTGGCAATCAGCCCCAGCATTTT.

The rearrangement links TRBV18 to TRBJ2-3; D may be TRBD2 (6 bases). Trimming took off 8 bases at V and 10 bases at J, with 25 bases between the two ends. The CDR3 covers 15 residues. Germline CDR1 is KGHSH and CDR2 is LQKENI. The CDR3 bases are TGTGCCAGCCGTAGAGGAGCGGGCCTCCTCGATGCGCAGTATTTT. The encoded protein is CASRRGAGLLDAQYF.

As concerns this clone: An end of the junction differs from the germline gene, which may be a read error. The CDR3 protein is CATSEGGTGGPSSSEQYF. The CDR3, as DNA: TGTGCCACCAGTGAGGGGGGAACAGGGGGCCCTTCTTCCTCCGAGCAGTACTTC. V gene TRBV24-1 combines with J gene TRBJ2-7; TRBD1 matches 9 bases. CDR3 length: 18 amino acids. Germline lookup yields CDR1 KGHDR and CDR2 SFDVKD.

The CDR3 is CASGTGQQQETQYF. In nucleotides, the CDR3 is TGCGCCAGCGGTACGGGACAGCAGCAAGAGACCCAGTACTTC. The chain has TRBV5-1 and TRBJ2-5, with 7 positions matching TRBD1. V shed 7 bases, J shed 2 bases, and the junction held 8 bases outside the gene matches. CDR1 is SGHRS, CDR2 YFSETQ, per germline. CDR3 length: 14 amino acids.

CDR3 sequence (DNA): TGTGCCAGCAGAGAGACAGGGACTGGAACTGAAGCTTTCTTT. This encodes CASRETGTGTEAFF. The rearrangement links TRBV6-6 to TRBJ1-1, with 7 positions matching TRBD1. After removal of 6 bases from V and 5 bases from J, the junction contained 9 bases not matched to a gene. This CDR3 has 14 amino acids. Germline CDR1 MNHNY, CDR2 SVGAGI (reference sequence).

The chain couples TRBV10-3 to TRBJ1-3, with 7 positions matching TRBD1. Unmatched junction bases numbered 3, after V lost 9 bases and J lost 1 base. Germline V lookup: CDR1 ENHRY, CDR2 SYGVKD. This CDR3 spans 13 amino acids. The CDR3 is CAIRQGSGNTIYF. The CDR3, as DNA: TGTGCCATAAGACAGGGATCTGGAAACACCATATATTTT.

This rearrangement joins TRBV5-1 to TRBJ2-3, with TRBD2 matching over 11 bases. CDR1 SGHRS and CDR2 YFSETQ come from the germline V gene. V lost 4 bases to trimming and J lost 5 bases; unmatched junction nucleotides: 9. The CDR3 has 16 amino acids. CDR3: CASSVIAGGRGDTQYF. CDR3 sequence (DNA): TGCGCCAGCAGCGTCATAGCGGGGGGGCGCGGAGATACGCAGTATTTT. The entire variable domain, with the rest obtained from reference TRBV5-1 and TRBJ2-3, is as follows: KAGVTQTPRYLIKTRGQQVTLSCSPISGHRSVSWYQQTPGQGLQFLFEYFSETQRNKGNFPGRFSGRQFSNSRSEMNVSTLELGDSALYLCASSVIAGGRGDTQYFGPGTRLTVL.

A few counts support this clone. This chain links TRBV2 with TRBJ1-2; 7 bases agree with TRBD1. The V and J ends lost 10 bases and 4 bases, in that order; junction bases with no gene match: 6. This CDR3 is 12 amino acids long. Germline V CDR1 and CDR2: SNHLY, FYNNEI. Here the CDR3 DNA reads TGTGCCACCCAGAACAGGGGCTATGGCTACACCTTC. This translates into CATQNRGYGYTF.

The V and J genes are TRBV7-9 and TRBJ1-4, with D possibly matching TRBD1 (5 bases). V lost 5 bases and J lost 8, with 21 bases in between. The CDR3 sequence is 16 residues long. CDR1 and CDR2 from the germline V gene are SEHNR and FQNEAQ (reference sequence). The CDR3 spells CASSRPGRDGREKLFF. The CDR3 bases are TGTGCCAGCAGCCGACCTGGACGGGACGGGAGGGAAAAACTGTTTTTT.

The chain recombines TRBV3-1 (or the pseudogene TRBV3-2) with TRBJ2-3; 9 bases line up with TRBD2. CDR1 LGHDT and CDR2 YNNKEL come from the germline V gene (reference sequence). V shed 1 base, J shed 7 bases, and the junction held 6 bases outside the gene matches. CDR3 size: 15 residues. The CDR3, as DNA: TGTGCCAGCAGCCAAGTTAATAGCGGGAGCAATACGCAGTATTTT. It translates to CASSQVNSGSNTQYF.

The chain combines TRBV7-6 with TRBJ2-5; D not resolved. Trimming took 0 bases from V and 5 from J, leaving 19 bases between them. Germline V gene data show CDR1 as SGHVS and CDR2 as FNYEAQ. The CDR3 is 17 residues long. This CDR3 reads CASSLAVGQSPGETQYF. CDR3 coding DNA: TGTGCCAGCAGCTTAGCTGTTGGTCAGTCACCCGGGGAGACCCAGTACTTC.

The chain recombines TRBV15 with TRBJ2-1; D perhaps matches TRBD2 (5 bases). Germline lookup yields CDR1 LNHNV and CDR2 YYDKDF (reference sequence). Trimming left V 5 bases short and J 10 bases short, with 21 bases between. The CDR3 is 15 amino acids. CDR3 in amino acids: CATSRKSGNRKEQFF. The CDR3 DNA sequence: TGTGCCACCAGCCGAAAGAGCGGTAACCGGAAGGAGCAGTTCTTC.

The V and J genes are TRBV28 and TRBJ1-2; TRBD1 might be the D (5 bases). V gave up 7 bases and J gave up 8 bases, with 14 bases separating them. Germline CDR1 is MDHEN and CDR2 is SYDVKM. The CDR3 spans 12 residues. CDR3: CASTQPGWGYTF. Written as DNA, the CDR3 is TGTGCCAGCACCCAGCCAGGGTGGGGCTACACCTTC.

This clone was observed once. V gene TRBV5-4 combines with J gene TRBJ1-2, with D possibly TRBD1 on 5 matching bases. Trimming took 4 bases from V and 0 from J, leaving 10 bases between them. This CDR3 region has 14 residues. Germline values: CDR1 SGHNT, CDR2 YYREEE (reference sequence). The CDR3 DNA reads as TGTGCCAGCAGCCATTCGGGGGCTAACTATGGCTACACCTTC. It specifies CASSHSGANYGYTF.

This sequence joins TRBV4-2 and TRBJ1-1, with 9 bases identical to TRBD1. The CDR3 consists of 15 residues. The ends lost 4 bases at V and 5 bases at J; junction bases unmatched: 8. Germline V lookup: CDR1 LGHNA, CDR2 YNFKEQ. The CDR3 DNA sequence: TGTGCCAGCAGCCCCCAGGGACAGGGAAGGACTGAAGCTTTCTTT. Translation gives CASSPQGQGRTEAFF.

The CDR3 protein is CASSPYRDYGYTF. The CDR3 DNA follows: TGCGCCAGCAGCCCCTACAGGGATTATGGCTACACCTTC. The V call is TRBV5-1, the J call TRBJ1-2; TRBD1 might be the D (6 bases). The germline V and J ends were trimmed by 4 bases and 5 bases, with 12 bases remaining between them. This CDR3 is built from 13 residues. CDR1 and CDR2 (germline): SGHRS, YFSETQ. The whole variable domain, remainder taken from reference TRBV5-1 and TRBJ1-2, is KAGVTQTPRYLIKTRGQQVTLSCSPISGHRSVSWYQQTPGQGLQFLFEYFSETQRNKGNFPGRFSGRQFSNSRSEMNVSTLELGDSALYLCASSPYRDYGYTFGSGTRLTVV.

This rearrangement joins TRBV12-3 or TRBV12-4 to TRBJ2-1, with D possibly TRBD2 on 5 matching bases. The length of the CDR3 is 13 residues. V lost 2 bases to trimming and J lost 5 bases, with 7 bases between them. The DNA for the CDR3 is TGTGCCAGCAGTTTATTCGGGAACAATGAGCAGTTCTTC. Protein: CASSLFGNNEQFF.

This chain uses TRBV24-1 with TRBJ2-1; perhaps TRBD1 as D (5 bases). The CDR3 totals 16 residues. V was cut by 4 bases and J by 0 bases, with 12 bases left in between. CDR1 is KGHDR and CDR2 is SFDVKD in the germline V gene. The CDR3, as DNA: TGTGCCACCAGTGAACAGGCCCCGAGCTCCTACAATGAGCAGTTCTTC. It specifies CATSEQAPSSYNEQFF.

The chain uses TRBV5-1 and TRBJ1-2, with a possible D match to TRBD1 (5 bases). This CDR3 comprises 12 residues. The V and J ends lost 8 bases and 5 bases respectively, with 13 bases between them. Germline CDR1 SGHRS, CDR2 YFSETQ. The CDR3 is CASRVSGYGYTF. CDR3 DNA sequence: TGCGCCAGTAGGGTTTCAGGGTATGGCTACACCTTC.